These T cell receptor beta chains were read from a single sample in a study of blood T cell repertoires in COVID-19. Libraries were prepared by immunoSEQ multiplex PCR; TCRdb keeps only in-frame clonotypes and omits some of them. The sample has approximately 120,000 clones, 92% seen once. Sequencing was performed on peripheral blood. The receptor set was obtained from a middle-aged man with COVID-19, enrolled during active disease. CDR3s include the opening cysteine and the closing phenylalanine or tryptophan. The D gene is left open where the match is weak. Clone size, where shown, is once, few, many, or a class for clones that have expanded.

d_gene: TRBD1; j_gene: TRBJ1-2; v_gene: TRBV5-4; abundance: few; CDR3nt: TGTGCCAGCAGCCCACGGACAGGGATGACTGGCTATGGCTACACCTTC; CDR3aa: CASSPRTGMTGYGYTF
d_gene: TRBD2; j_gene: TRBJ2-7; v_gene: TRBV13; abundance: NA; CDR3nt: TGTGCCAGCAGCTCCCCCGGTGGCGCTAGCGGGATTCGGAACGAGCAGTACTTC; CDR3aa: CASSSPGGASGIRNEQYF
d_gene: NA; j_gene: TRBJ2-3; v_gene: TRBV10-3; abundance: NA; CDR3nt: TGTGCCATCAGTGAGGGGGCGGGCACAGATACGCAGTATTTT; CDR3aa: CAISEGAGTDTQYF
d_gene: NA; j_gene: TRBJ1-6; v_gene: TRBV6-5; abundance: NA; CDR3nt: TGTGCCAGCAGTTACGGCGGCGGCAGAATCAATTCACCCCTCCACTTT; CDR3aa: CASSYGGGRINSPLHF
d_gene: TRBD2; j_gene: TRBJ2-2; v_gene: TRBV2; abundance: NA; CDR3nt: TGTGCCAGCAGTGAACAGGCTAGCGGGAGGGCATCCGGGGAGCTGTTTTTT; CDR3aa: CASSEQASGRASGELFF
d_gene: NA; j_gene: TRBJ1-2; v_gene: TRBV21-1; abundance: NA; CDR3nt: TGTGCCAGCCGGGGACGGGACAGGGTTTCTGGCTACACCTTC; CDR3aa: CASRGRDRVSGYTF
d_gene: TRBD2; j_gene: TRBJ2-1; v_gene: TRBV6-5; abundance: NA; CDR3nt: TGTGCCAGCAGTTCCCTCACTAGCGGGAGGGACAATGAGCAGTTCTTC; CDR3aa: CASSSLTSGRDNEQFF
d_gene: NA; j_gene: TRBJ2-5; v_gene: TRBV7-9; abundance: NA; CDR3nt: TGTGCCAGCAGAGACAGGGGCGGGGGAGAGACCCAGTACTTC; CDR3aa: CASRDRGGGETQYF
d_gene: TRBD2; j_gene: TRBJ2-1; v_gene: TRBV4-2; abundance: NA; CDR3nt: TGTGCCAGCAGCCAAGAGATTAGCGGGAGGGCCGTGTTCTTC; CDR3aa: CASSQEISGRAVFF
d_gene: TRBD1; j_gene: TRBJ1-5; v_gene: TRBV5-1; abundance: NA; CDR3nt: TGCGCCAGCAGACCCGGCCCCCCGGGACAGCTCAATCAGCCCCAGCATTTT; CDR3aa: CASRPGPPGQLNQPQHF
d_gene: NA; j_gene: TRBJ2-1; v_gene: TRBV4-3; abundance: NA; CDR3nt: TGCGCCAGCAGCCAGGATGTGACAGGCTACAATGAGCAGTTCTTC; CDR3aa: CASSQDVTGYNEQFF
d_gene: NA; j_gene: TRBJ2-2; v_gene: TRBV2; abundance: once; CDR3nt: TGTGCCAGCAGTCCTCTTAGTCCCGGGGCCGGGGAGCTGTTTTTT; CDR3aa: CASSPLSPGAGELFF
d_gene: TRBD2; j_gene: TRBJ2-1; v_gene: TRBV10-3; abundance: NA; CDR3nt: TGTGCCGCTTCCGGGACTAGCGGGAGGAACGAGCAGTTCTTC; CDR3aa: CAASGTSGRNEQFF
d_gene: NA; j_gene: TRBJ2-3; v_gene: TRBV7-2; abundance: NA; CDR3nt: TGTGCCAGCGCCGGGAGAGCCAGCACAGATACGCAGTATTTT; CDR3aa: CASAGRASTDTQYF
d_gene: NA; j_gene: TRBJ2-7; v_gene: TRBV18; abundance: NA; CDR3nt: TGTGCCAGCTCACCATCGGGGAACGACGAGCAGTACTTC; CDR3aa: CASSPSGNDEQYF
d_gene: TRBD1; j_gene: TRBJ2-7; v_gene: TRBV9; abundance: NA; CDR3nt: TGTGCCAGCGGGACAGGGGCATACGAGCAGTACTTC; CDR3aa: CASGTGAYEQYF
d_gene: NA; j_gene: TRBJ2-7; v_gene: TRBV6-5; abundance: NA; CDR3nt: TGTGCCAGCCGCCGAGACAACCACGAGCAGTACTTC; CDR3aa: CASRRDNHEQYF
d_gene: NA; j_gene: TRBJ2-3; v_gene: TRBV28; abundance: NA; CDR3nt: TGTGCCAGCAGTTCGACCGGACATAACACAGATACGCAGTATTTT; CDR3aa: CASSSTGHNTDTQYF
d_gene: TRBD1; j_gene: TRBJ2-5; v_gene: TRBV2; abundance: NA; CDR3nt: TGTGCCAGCAAGGACAGGGGGTGGCAAGAGACCCAGTACTTC; CDR3aa: CASKDRGWQETQYF
d_gene: NA; j_gene: TRBJ2-2; v_gene: TRBV5-1; abundance: NA; CDR3nt: TGCGCCAGCAGCGCTAGGATGGGAGCCGGGGAGCTGTTTTTT; CDR3aa: CASSARMGAGELFF
d_gene: TRBD1; j_gene: TRBJ2-1; v_gene: TRBV7-2; abundance: NA; CDR3nt: TGTGCCAGCAGGACTGGGGGACAGGGGATCCATGAGCAGTTCTTC; CDR3aa: CASRTGGQGIHEQFF
d_gene: NA; j_gene: TRBJ2-3; v_gene: TRBV5-6; abundance: NA; CDR3nt: TGTGCCAGCAGCTTGGCCGGAGGGACAGACACAGATACGCAGTATTTT; CDR3aa: CASSLAGGTDTDTQYF
d_gene: TRBD1; j_gene: TRBJ1-6; v_gene: TRBV5-1; abundance: NA; CDR3nt: TGCGCCAGCAGCGGCAGCCGGGACAGCTATACGGGTAATTCACCCCTCCACTTT; CDR3aa: CASSGSRDSYTGNSPLHF
d_gene: NA; j_gene: TRBJ1-5; v_gene: TRBV6-5; abundance: NA; CDR3nt: TGTGCCAGCACCGCCTCACTAAATCAGCCCCAGCATTTT; CDR3aa: CASTASLNQPQHF
d_gene: NA; j_gene: TRBJ2-1; v_gene: TRBV27; abundance: NA; CDR3nt: TGTGCCAGCAGTTTAACACTAGTTGACAATGAGCAGTTCTTC; CDR3aa: CASSLTLVDNEQFF
d_gene: NA; j_gene: TRBJ2-7; v_gene: TRBV7-8; abundance: NA; CDR3nt: TGTGCCAGCAGCTTAGTGTTTAGTGCGTCGCAGCAGTACTTC; CDR3aa: CASSLVFSASQQYF
d_gene: TRBD2; j_gene: TRBJ2-7; v_gene: TRBV5-1; abundance: NA; CDR3nt: TGCGCCAGCAGCAATATAGCGGGAGAGGGCTACGAGCAGTACTTC; CDR3aa: CASSNIAGEGYEQYF
d_gene: TRBD2; j_gene: TRBJ2-7; v_gene: TRBV5-1; abundance: NA; CDR3nt: TGCGCCAGCAGCCCTCTCGGGGGGAACTCCTACGAGCAGTACTTC; CDR3aa: CASSPLGGNSYEQYF
d_gene: NA; j_gene: TRBJ1-3; v_gene: TRBV10-3; abundance: NA; CDR3nt: TGTGCCATCAGTGAGACAGGGAGTGGAAACACCATATATTTT; CDR3aa: CAISETGSGNTIYF
d_gene: NA; j_gene: TRBJ1-2; v_gene: TRBV30; abundance: once; CDR3nt: TGTGCCGGGCGTAACCGAAACTATGGCTACACCTTC; CDR3aa: CAGRNRNYGYTF
d_gene: NA; j_gene: TRBJ2-1; v_gene: TRBV7-9; abundance: NA; CDR3nt: TGTGCCAGCAGCCCACAGGCAGGGGATGTCACTGAGCAGTTCTTC; CDR3aa: CASSPQAGDVTEQFF
d_gene: TRBD1; j_gene: TRBJ2-5; v_gene: TRBV27; abundance: NA; CDR3nt: TGTGCCAGCAGTCCCTCCAGTCCCCTCGACAGGGCCGAGACCCAGTACTTC; CDR3aa: CASSPSSPLDRAETQYF
d_gene: NA; j_gene: TRBJ2-3; v_gene: TRBV27; abundance: NA; CDR3nt: TGTGCCAGCAGTTTATCGTCCAGGCAGAAATATACGCAGTATTTT; CDR3aa: CASSLSSRQKYTQYF
d_gene: NA; j_gene: TRBJ2-7; v_gene: TRBV9; abundance: NA; CDR3nt: TGTGCCAGCAGCGTAGGGGATCGAGGGCACGAGCAGTACTTC; CDR3aa: CASSVGDRGHEQYF
d_gene: NA; j_gene: TRBJ2-7; v_gene: TRBV14; abundance: NA; CDR3nt: TGTGCCAGCAGCCAAGGTTTTCGCGGGCCAGGTAGGGACGAGCAGTACTTC; CDR3aa: CASSQGFRGPGRDEQYF
d_gene: NA; j_gene: TRBJ1-2; v_gene: TRBV6-1; abundance: NA; CDR3nt: TGTGCCAGCAGTAGCGCGACAGGATTTCTTGGCTACACCTTC; CDR3aa: CASSSATGFLGYTF
d_gene: NA; j_gene: TRBJ2-2; v_gene: TRBV6-5; abundance: NA; CDR3nt: TGTGCCAGCAGGACCCGCAGGGCCACCGGGGAGCTGTTTTTT; CDR3aa: CASRTRRATGELFF
d_gene: NA; j_gene: TRBJ1-2; v_gene: TRBV2; abundance: NA; CDR3nt: TGTGCCAGCAGTGAAGCCGGGGCTAACTATGGCTACACCTTC; CDR3aa: CASSEAGANYGYTF
d_gene: NA; j_gene: TRBJ2-2; v_gene: TRBV3-1/TRBV3-2; abundance: NA; CDR3nt: TGTGCCAGCAGCCGAACCGCCCCAGGGTTCTCCGGGGAGCTGTTTTTT; CDR3aa: CASSRTAPGFSGELFF
d_gene: NA; j_gene: TRBJ2-2; v_gene: TRBV30; abundance: NA; CDR3nt: TGTGCCTGGAGTGTGCACCTAGCGAACACCGGGGAGCTGTTTTTT; CDR3aa: CAWSVHLANTGELFF
d_gene: NA; j_gene: TRBJ2-5; v_gene: TRBV5-4; abundance: NA; CDR3nt: TGTGCCAGCAGCCTAGGACAGATCCAAGAGACCCAGTACTTC; CDR3aa: CASSLGQIQETQYF
d_gene: NA; j_gene: TRBJ1-2; v_gene: TRBV27; abundance: NA; CDR3nt: TGTGCCAGCAGTACCCGGGACACATACTCTGGCTACACCTTC; CDR3aa: CASSTRDTYSGYTF
d_gene: NA; j_gene: TRBJ1-3; v_gene: TRBV27; abundance: once; CDR3nt: TGTGCCAGCAGTCCGACAGCCTACTCTGGAAACACCATATATTTT; CDR3aa: CASSPTAYSGNTIYF
d_gene: TRBD2; j_gene: TRBJ2-1; v_gene: TRBV10-1; abundance: NA; CDR3nt: TGCGCCAGCAGTGACTTCGGACTAGCGGGCGTTAATGAGCAGTTCTTC; CDR3aa: CASSDFGLAGVNEQFF
d_gene: NA; j_gene: TRBJ2-1; v_gene: TRBV4-3; abundance: NA; CDR3nt: TGCGCCAGCAGCCAATTCGTATCCCTTCGAGACTACAATGAGCAGTTCTTC; CDR3aa: CASSQFVSLRDYNEQFF
d_gene: NA; j_gene: TRBJ2-1; v_gene: TRBV11-1; abundance: NA; CDR3nt: TGTGCCAGCAGCTTAGCAGGGGGATACAATGAGCAGTTCTTC; CDR3aa: CASSLAGGYNEQFF
d_gene: TRBD1; j_gene: TRBJ2-7; v_gene: TRBV5-1; abundance: once; CDR3nt: TGCGCCAGCAGCTTGGTCCCCGGACAGGGGGCCTACGAGCAGTACTTC; CDR3aa: CASSLVPGQGAYEQYF